The sequence of this TCR beta chain was determined in a study of metastatic and nonmetastatic thyroid tumors. Study summary: Samples came from malignant and benign thyroid patients, and repertoires were compared across blood and tumor or nodule tissue. Whole-study findings and limits: In blood and tumor, TCR beta diversity was reportedly significantly higher in malignant thyroid tumors than in benign nodules.

Thyroid surgery had not been preceded by any treatment in any patient. This clone was recorded at least ten times. The antigen is unknown. This same CDR3 is encoded by further DNA sequences in the sample. V gave up 4 bases and J gave up 0 bases, with 10 bases separating them. Germline V gene data show CDR1 as SEHNR and CDR2 as FQNEAQ (reference sequence). The CDR3 contains 15 residues. In the authors' workflow: Clinicopathological groups supplied CDR3 differences that were used to build a distant-metastasis classifier for papillary thyroid cancer. TCRdb re-called the PCR reads through MiXCR. TCRdb, not the authors, supplied the V and J calls. The sample has tens of thousands of clones; roughly 22% are singletons.

The sequenced sample consisted of adjacent normal tissue. This chain joins TRBV7-9 and TRBJ1-3; no definite D call. The receptor's source is a female donor with papillary thyroid cancer or a benign thyroid nodule (not recorded which). Some clones in this sample may be carry-over from other donors' samples. The CDR3 sequence is CASSSSLYSGNTIYF. CDR3 sequence (DNA): TGTGCCAGCAGCTCCAGCCTGTACTCTGGAAACACCATATATTTT.